This T cell receptor beta chain was found in a study of blood T cell repertoires in COVID-19. Study at large: Specimens from acute and convalescent COVID-19 originated in the United States, Italy and Spain. The cDNA or gDNA used as material had been derived from T cells, B-cell-depleted T cells, or PBMCs.

In the original analysis: Reference gene primer amplification gave nucleated cell count estimates. Sequencing was performed with immunoSEQ multiplex PCR; in TCRdb, only in-frame clones are kept and a portion is missing. V, J and clone size are taken as reported in that table, and D and trimming were inferred from the DNA itself. This table has hundreds of thousands of clones, about four fifths appearing once. The sample was peripheral blood. The sequence was collected from a woman aged 40-49 years with active or convalescent COVID-19.

The CDR3 DNA is TGTGCCAGCAGCGTAGAGGGGGAAGGCTACACCTTC. Translating gives CASSVEGEGYTF. The rearrangement uses TRBV9 and TRBJ1-2; TRBD1 might be the D (6 bases). CDR1 and CDR2 from the germline V gene are SGDLS and YYNGEE. CDR3 length: 12 amino acids. With 0 bases removed from V and 8 bases from J, the gap between germline ends came to 8 bases.